Detailed here is one T cell receptor beta chain. What this receptor recognizes is not known. No much larger clone is present one base from it, and per-base qualities are unavailable. This record belongs to a study of T cells in localized non-small cell lung cancer (dated by TCRdb to 2020 to 2021). About the full investigation: Comparing tumors with uninvolved tumor-adjacent lungs, the study looked at the T cell repertoires of approximately 250 patients with early-stage NSCLC. The cohort was made up of approximately 250 treatment-naive NSCLC patients whose localized lung tumors had been resected. A mean age of around 66 years was recorded for the NSCLC patients, of whom 129 were male and more than 85 were female. What the research found in general, with its limitations: Higher blood T cell density associated with longer overall survival, while higher adjacent-lung clonality associated with shorter survival. Since the design was exploratory, TCR variables were selected using unadjusted p-values with no false-discovery rate correction. Uninvolved tumor-adjacent lung showed the highest T cell clonality, higher than tumor, which suggests more focused antigenic responses in the uninvolved tumor-adjacent lung. Of the top 100 tumor clones, a median of 57 were detected in paired uninvolved adjacent lung; 28 were also among that lung's top 100. Because multi-region tumor sequencing was not done, intratumor heterogeneity could not be ruled out.

Between the V and J ends, shortened by 3 bases and 6 bases respectively, the junction contains 12 bases. The germline V gene (reference sequence) sets CDR1 to LNHNV and CDR2 to YYDKDF. Including the terminal cysteine and phenylalanine, the CDR3 comprises 15 residues. Solely the CDR3 DNA is kept, with 45 bases framed from the first base. TCR beta CDR3 regions were sequenced from DNA using the immunoSEQ Assay. On the study's bioinformatics: To compute T cell density, TCR beta template counts were normalized to usable DNA, which was estimated by amplifying housekeeping genes. The preseqR package was used to estimate richness by extrapolating to 400,000 templates for PBMC samples and to 120,000 templates for tissue samples. Clonality was taken to be one minus Pielou's evenness. To identify tissue-enriched TCRs, differential abundance testing was run on productive amino-acid clonotypes with a minimum total count of 5 and an alpha of 0.1. The Jaccard Index and the Morisita Overlap Index were used to measure repertoire overlap between compartments. GLIPH grouped TCR beta CDR3s together with public tetramer-defined viral CDR3s, and a viral motif had to include at least three viral sequences and show V-gene enrichment. TCRdb provides this immuneACCESS table in a form limited to in-frame rearrangements. Some clones are lacking; in checked studies, under half of them reflect an unresolved V gene, and why the rest are absent is not known. Clone size and V and J calls were adopted from that table, with D and trimming inferred from the DNA. Present in this sample are over 45,000 clones, approximately 90% of which were seen just once. Clones ranked in the top ten supply roughly a fifth of the sample.

At diagnosis, peripheral blood, uninvolved tumor-adjacent lung and tumor were collected and stored as a combination of fresh-frozen and FFPE material. For TCR repertoire profiling, the blood samples were analyzed as peripheral blood mononuclear cells. The sequence links TRBV15 to TRBJ1-6; the D gene is possibly TRBD1, with 5 bases matching. The input for sequencing was peripheral blood, taken before any cancer treatment. The origin of this receptor is a man aged 40 to 69 with stage I squamous cell lung carcinoma. This receptor has the CDR3 CATSRAGTSNSPLHF. The sequenced DNA: TGTGCCACCAGCAGGGCCGGGACGAGTAATTCACCCCTCCACTTT.